One sample yielded the 22 T cell receptor beta chains listed below, sequenced in a study of T-cell reconstitution after alpha-beta-depleted transplantation in children. A TCRbeta library incorporating unique molecular identifiers was prepared. TCRdb ran MiXCR on the PCR reads and lists one entry per CDR3 protein. In the table there are some 390,000 distinct CDR3 sequences, around 21% of which are singletons. The source material was PBMCs from the stem cell graft donor, sampled from the stem cell graft. These receptors were taken from a human donor who donated a stem cell graft to a child with acute myeloid leukemia.

This clonotype was seen many times. The chain recombines TRBV9 with TRBJ2-2; 9 bases fit TRBD2. This CDR3 has 17 residues. The trim removed 0 bases at V and 1 base at J, leaving 4 bases unmatched. Per germline, CDR1 SGDLS and CDR2 YYNGEE. The CDR3 is CASSVGGAGGNTGELFF. Here the CDR3 DNA reads TGTGCCAGCAGCGTAGGGGGAGCGGGAGGGAACACCGGGGAGCTGTTTTTT.

The table lists this clonotype with a few counts. This chain connects TRBV6-5 to TRBJ1-2; 7 bases line up with TRBD1. CDR3 length: 13 amino acids. Per germline, CDR1 MNHEY and CDR2 SVGAGI. The V and J ends lost 4 bases and 8 bases, in that order; junction bases with no gene match: 7. The CDR3 DNA sequence: TGTGCCAGCAGTTCTGGGACAGCGGTCGGCTACACCTTC. This encodes CASSSGTAVGYTF.

In this sample, this clonotype turned up a few times. The V gene is TRBV20-1, the J gene TRBJ2-1, with TRBD2 matching 8 bases. Trimming at V came to 5 bases and at J to 0 bases, leaving 12 bases not matched to a gene. This CDR3 is 17 amino acids long. Per germline, CDR1 DFQATT and CDR2 SNEGSKA (reference sequence). CDR3 coding DNA: TGCAGTGCTGGGGAGGGGGTAGCGGGGAGCTCCTACAATGAGCAGTTCTTC. Amino acids: CSAGEGVAGSSYNEQFF.

This clonotype was observed a few times. Germline is not matched at one junction end, which may reflect a read error. V and J are TRBV12-3 or TRBV12-4 and TRBJ1-5; 7 nucleotides match TRBD1. This CDR3 comprises 15 residues. The chain's CDR3 is CASSLDRAGNQPQHF. As DNA, the CDR3 is TGTGCCAGCAGCTTAGACAGGGCTGGCAATCAGCCCCAGCATTTT.

Only a few counts were recorded for this clonotype. CDR3 DNA sequence: TGTGCCAGCAGTTTGAACGAGAGGAGGGGCATGGGTATGGATGGCTACACCTTC. It yields the protein CASSLNERRGMGMDGYTF. The chain uses TRBV12-3 or TRBV12-4 and TRBJ1-2, with D perhaps matching TRBD1 (5 bases). The CDR3 consists of 18 residues. V lost 3 bases and J lost 6, with 26 bases in between.

This clonotype was seen at least ten times. This chain connects TRBV7-2 to TRBJ1-4; D uncertain. CDR1 is SGHTA and CDR2 is FQGNSA in the germline V gene. V was cut by 6 bases and J by 7 bases, with 12 bases left in between. The CDR3 totals 13 residues. CDR3 sequence: CASRYGRAEKLFF. For the CDR3, the DNA is TGTGCCAGCAGATACGGACGCGCTGAAAAACTGTTTTTT.

This clonotype was counted only a few times. This chain links TRBV4-1 with TRBJ2-7; D may be TRBD1 (5 bases). The CDR3 consists of 15 residues. Per the germline V gene, CDR1 is MGHRA and CDR2 is YSYEKL. Deletions cut 1 base from V and 4 bases from J, with 14 bases between. CDR3 region: CASSQVLGRLYEQYF. CDR3 in DNA: TGCGCCAGCAGCCAAGTGTTGGGGCGTCTATACGAGCAGTACTTC.

This clonotype was seen a handful of times. V usage is TRBV11-1 and J usage is TRBJ1-6; D is unclear. The ends were cut back, 5 bases at V and 0 bases at J, with 17 bases in the middle. The CDR3 runs 18 residues. Germline CDR1 is SGHAT and CDR2 is FQDESV (reference sequence). The CDR3 DNA reads as TGTGCCAGCAGCACATCGGGAGTTCTTGTCTCCTATAATTCACCCCTCCACTTT. This gives the protein CASSTSGVLVSYNSPLHF.

This clonotype was counted only a few times. The rearrangement uses TRBV6-1 and TRBJ2-1, with D possibly matching TRBD1 (5 bases). In germline, CDR1 is MNHNS, CDR2 SASEGT. Between the trimmed V and J ends, which lost 8 bases and 8 bases, there was a span of 19 bases. This CDR3 is built from 14 residues. CDR3 sequence reads: CASQPRVQVDEQFF. The CDR3 DNA follows: TGTGCCAGCCAACCCAGGGTCCAAGTGGATGAGCAGTTCTTC.

V gene TRBV20-1 combines with J gene TRBJ1-6; D remains ambiguous. The CDR3 totals 13 residues. Germline lookup yields CDR1 DFQATT and CDR2 SNEGSKA (reference sequence). V was pared by 5 bases and J by 3 bases, with 8 bases between. CDR3 in amino acids: CSAPALYNSPLHF. The DNA of the CDR3 is TGCAGTGCTCCAGCTCTCTATAATTCACCCCTCCACTTT.

This clonotype was seen at least ten times. This chain links TRBV6-5 with TRBJ2-3, with 10 positions matching TRBD1. CDR1 and CDR2 (germline): MNHEY, SVGAGI. The CDR3 consists of 15 residues. The V gene end was trimmed by 6 bases and the J gene end by 1 base; junction bases not matched to a gene: 4. CDR3 in DNA: TGTGCCAGCAGCCGGGACAGGGGAGGCACAGATACGCAGTATTTT. Amino acids: CASSRDRGGTDTQYF.

This chain joins TRBV29-1 and TRBJ2-2, with TRBD2 matching over 10 bases. With 4 bases clipped from V and 5 bases from J, the junction kept 10 bases outside the gene matches. The germline CDR1 and CDR2 sequences are SQVTM and ANQGSEA. This CDR3 spans 16 amino acids. CDR3 sequence reads: CSVVWASGSPTGELFF. In nucleotides, the CDR3 is TGCAGCGTTGTTTGGGCTAGCGGGAGCCCAACCGGGGAGCTGTTTTTT.

This sequence joins TRBV24-1 and TRBJ2-1; TRBD2 matches at 14 bases. V shed 2 bases and J 6 bases; nucleotides not matched to a gene: 2. CDR1 KGHDR and CDR2 SFDVKD come from the germline V gene. This CDR3 is 16 amino acids long. DNA for the CDR3: TGTGCCACCAGTGATTCGGGACTAGCGGGAGCCAATGAGCAGTTCTTC. The encoded protein is CATSDSGLAGANEQFF.

This clonotype has a handful of counts. This rearrangement joins TRBV12-3 or TRBV12-4 to TRBJ2-7, with D unclear. The CDR3 has 12 amino acids. The V end lost 6 bases, the J end lost 1 base, and 7 bases lay between the germline ends. The CDR3 DNA is TGTGCCAGCAGCGGATTTTCCTACGAGCAGTACTTC. Its translation is CASSGFSYEQYF.

This clonotype occurred a few times. V gene TRBV4-2 combines with J gene TRBJ2-2, with D unresolved. V dropped 1 base and J dropped 3 bases, with 9 bases sitting between them. CDR1 is LGHNA, CDR2 YNFKEQ, per germline. There are 15 residues in the CDR3. CDR3 in amino acids: CASSQGFTDTGELFF. Here the CDR3 DNA reads TGTGCCAGCAGCCAAGGTTTCACAGACACCGGGGAGCTGTTTTTT.

Only a few counts were recorded for this clonotype. The rearrangement joins TRBV20-1 to TRBJ2-7; D uncertain. This CDR3 is built from 11 residues. Germline CDR1 is DFQATT and CDR2 is SNEGSKA (reference sequence). V gave up 4 bases and J gave up 4 bases, with 8 bases separating them. DNA of the CDR3: TGCAGTGCTACTACAGATTACGAGCAGTACTTC. Translation: CSATTDYEQYF.

The chain couples TRBV12-3 or TRBV12-4 to TRBJ2-1; a possible D gene is TRBD2 (6 bases). The V gene lost 6 bases and the J gene lost 6 bases, with 21 bases spanning the gap. The CDR3 length is 16 residues. CDR3 amino acids: CASSRLGRGGGNEQFF. The CDR3 nucleotides read TGTGCCAGCAGCCGATTGGGTCGGGGAGGAGGCAATGAGCAGTTCTTC.

This clonotype has more than one count but fewer than ten. J is TRBJ2-2 and V is TRBV2; D is possibly TRBD1 (6 bases). Germline V lookup: CDR1 SNHLY, CDR2 FYNNEI. The CDR3 totals 13 residues. Trimming took off 6 bases at V and 8 bases at J, with 13 bases between the two ends. The CDR3 loop is CASSSTGFGELFF. In DNA form, the CDR3 reads TGTGCCAGCAGCAGTACAGGGTTTGGGGAGCTGTTTTTT.

The table lists this clonotype with many counts. CDR3 in DNA: TGTGCCAGCAGTCCCTACTCCTCCACAGATACGCAGTATTTT. Encoded protein: CASSPYSSTDTQYF. The chain carries TRBV6-1 and TRBJ2-3; D unresolved. The CDR3 is 14 amino acids. V gave up 5 bases and J gave up 2 bases, with 11 bases separating them. Germline V CDR1 and CDR2: MNHNS, SASEGT.

J is TRBJ1-5 and V is TRBV12-3 or TRBV12-4; 9 positions agree with TRBD1. The CDR3 spans 14 residues. The trim removed 7 bases at V and 3 bases at J, leaving 4 bases unmatched. CDR3 coding DNA: TGTGCCAGCATTAGGACAGGGGCCAATCAGCCCCAGCATTTT. This encodes CASIRTGANQPQHF.

This chain's CDR3 is CASSLGSGRPQETQYF. CDR3 in DNA: TGTGCCAGCTCACTCGGTAGCGGGAGGCCACAAGAGACCCAGTACTTC. The chain links TRBV18 to TRBJ2-5; 10 positions agree with TRBD2. This CDR3 region has 16 residues. Germline V lookup: CDR1 KGHSH, CDR2 LQKENI. V shed 4 bases and J 2 bases; nucleotides not matched to a gene: 7.

The CDR3 spells CASSAPGENEQFF. CDR3 DNA sequence: TGTGCCAGCAGCGCCCCGGGGGAAAATGAGCAGTTCTTC. V usage is TRBV12-3 or TRBV12-4 and J usage is TRBJ2-1, with D possibly being TRBD2 (6 bases). The V and J ends lost 6 bases and 7 bases respectively, with 13 bases between them. The CDR3 runs to 13 residues.